Listed here are 14 T cell receptor beta chains from one sample, sequenced in a study of blood T cell repertoires in COVID-19. Repertoires were generated with immunoSEQ multiplex PCR, while TCRdb's copy carries only in-frame clones and drops some. Of about 380,000 clones listed, around 91% were seen once; the top ten hold about 6.5%. What was sequenced was peripheral blood. These receptors were collected from a young man with active or convalescent COVID-19.

This clone was found a few times. DNA of the CDR3: TGTGCCAGCAGCTACAGACAGGGGGACCATGGCTACACCTTC. Translating it yields CASSYRQGDHGYTF. The V gene is TRBV7-2, the J gene TRBJ1-2, with 9 bases fitting TRBD1. Germline V gives CDR1 SGHTA, CDR2 FQGNSA. The CDR3 is 14 residues long. J lost 6 bases, V lost 4 bases, and 6 bases had no gene match.

The chain uses TRBV4-3 and TRBJ2-2; D is possibly TRBD2 (6 bases). The germline gives CDR1 LGHNA, CDR2 YSLEER. CDR3 length: 19 amino acids. Trimming took off 0 bases at V and 3 bases at J, with 20 bases between the two ends. CDR3 sequence reads: CASSQDYPPRPGDTGELFF. As DNA, the CDR3 is TGCGCCAGCAGCCAAGATTACCCCCCCAGGCCGGGGGACACCGGGGAGCTGTTTTTT.

The chain combines TRBV4-1 with TRBJ2-1, with a possible D match to TRBD2 (5 bases). The germline V and J ends were trimmed by 0 bases and 4 bases, with 7 bases remaining between them. Germline loops: CDR1 MGHRA, CDR2 YSYEKL. The CDR3 spans 14 residues. Here the CDR3 DNA reads TGCGCCAGCAGCCAAGAAGGACTTTACAATGAGCAGTTCTTC. Its protein product is CASSQEGLYNEQFF.

The chain carries TRBV7-6 and TRBJ1-6, with D tentatively TRBD1 (5 bases). The CDR3 loop spans 15 amino acids. The germline gives CDR1 SGHVS, CDR2 FNYEAQ. With 5 bases removed from V and 10 bases from J, the gap between germline ends came to 18 bases. The CDR3 nucleotides are TGTGCCAGCAGCCCCGAACGCAGGGTTGGGTCACCCCTCCACTTT. Translation: CASSPERRVGSPLHF.

The chain joins TRBV2 to TRBJ1-6; 8 bases align to TRBD1. The CDR3 runs 15 residues. V lost 7 bases to trimming and J lost 7 bases; unmatched junction nucleotides: 9. Germline loops: CDR1 SNHLY, CDR2 FYNNEI. For the CDR3, the DNA is TGTGCCAGCAAGTCATCGGACAGGGCAAATTCACCCCTCCACTTT. It encodes CASKSSDRANSPLHF.

This clone was observed once. The chain uses TRBV9 and TRBJ2-1; D unresolved. CDR3 size: 14 residues. Trimming removed 0 bases at V and 8 bases at J, with 12 bases between. Looked up from germline, CDR1 is SGDLS and CDR2 is YYNGEE. As DNA, the CDR3 is TGTGCCAGCAGCGTAGGTCTCCCGTCCTATGAGCAGTTCTTC. Protein: CASSVGLPSYEQFF.

The V gene is TRBV7-2, the J gene TRBJ1-2; 8 nucleotides line up with TRBD1. Looked up from germline, CDR1 is SGHTA and CDR2 is FQGNSA. The CDR3 has 16 amino acids. The trim removed 4 bases at V and 4 bases at J, leaving 11 bases unmatched. CDR3 coding DNA: TGTGCCAGCAGCTCGAATTCCGCGACAGGGGTCTATGGCTACACCTTC. Translating gives CASSSNSATGVYGYTF.

The gene calls are TRBV5-6 and TRBJ1-1; no clear D gene. The CDR3 has 13 residues. V was pared by 1 base and J by 7 bases, with 11 bases between. Germline loops: CDR1 SGHDT, CDR2 YYEEEE. In DNA form, the CDR3 reads TGTGCCAGCAGCTTGTTACGGGGAATTGAAGCTTTCTTT. It codes for CASSLLRGIEAFF.

A single count supports this clone. The chain combines TRBV5-6 with TRBJ1-6; TRBD1 aligns across 8 bases. Germline loops: CDR1 SGHDT, CDR2 YYEEEE. Unmatched junction bases numbered 18, after V lost 2 bases and J lost 17 bases. This CDR3 region has 16 residues. The CDR3 protein is CASSFFSGTGPHSVHF. The CDR3 DNA sequence: TGTGCCAGCAGCTTCTTCTCCGGGACAGGACCCCATAGCGTCCACTTT.

CDR3 region: CASSLPEGYGYTF. For the CDR3, the DNA is TGCGCCAGCAGCTTGCCAGAGGGATATGGCTACACCTTC. The chain carries TRBV5-1 and TRBJ1-2; no clear D gene. V gave up 1 base and J gave up 5 bases, with 9 bases separating them. The CDR3 has 13 amino acids. The V gene's germline CDR1 is SGHRS and CDR2 YFSETQ. Combining the CDR3 with reference TRBV5-1 and TRBJ1-2 gives the whole variable domain KAGVTQTPRYLIKTRGQQVTLSCSPISGHRSVSWYQQTPGQGLQFLFEYFSETQRNKGNFPGRFSGRQFSNSRSEMNVSTLELGDSALYLCASSLPEGYGYTFGSGTRLTVV.

To note about this clone: Other DNA sequences in this sample translate to the same CDR3. The V and J genes are TRBV19 and TRBJ1-3; 8 bases are a match to TRBD1. Trimming at V came to 4 bases and at J to 4 bases, leaving 3 bases not matched to a gene. Looked up from germline, CDR1 is LNHDA and CDR2 is SQIVND (reference sequence). CDR3 length equals 14 residues. The DNA of the CDR3 is TGTGCCAGTAGTACGACAGGGGCCGGAAACACCATATATTTT. Encoded protein: CASSTTGAGNTIYF.

The genes are TRBV27 and TRBJ2-5, with D possibly being TRBD2 (6 bases). The CDR3 loop spans 18 amino acids. V lost 0 bases to trimming and J lost 4 bases, with 21 bases between them. Germline CDR1 and CDR2: MNHEY and SMNVEV (reference sequence). CDR3 nucleotide sequence: TGTGCCAGCAGTTTATCGGGAGGTTGGGGAAGGCAGACAGAGACCCAGTACTTC. It translates to CASSLSGGWGRQTETQYF.

To note about this clone: The same CDR3 can be traced to other DNA sequences in this sample. CDR3 DNA sequence: TGTGCCAGCAGCGCGACAGGGGCCGCAGATACGCAGTATTTT. Residues: CASSATGAADTQYF. The rearrangement links TRBV7-3 to TRBJ2-3, with 8 bases aligning to TRBD1. Germline V lookup: CDR1 SGHTA, CDR2 FQGTGA. The CDR3 runs 14 residues. Trimming removed 5 bases from V and 4 bases from J; junction bases left unmatched: 5.

This chain links TRBV7-8 with TRBJ2-2; tentative D call: TRBD2 (5 bases). Between the trimmed V and J ends, which lost 5 bases and 4 bases, there was a span of 26 bases. The germline V gene encodes CDR1 SGHVS and CDR2 FQNEAQ. The CDR3 extends over 19 amino acids. CDR3 region: CASSTDPKLERGSTGELFF. The CDR3 nucleotides are TGTGCCAGCAGCACGGATCCGAAACTAGAGCGTGGGAGCACCGGGGAGCTGTTTTTT.